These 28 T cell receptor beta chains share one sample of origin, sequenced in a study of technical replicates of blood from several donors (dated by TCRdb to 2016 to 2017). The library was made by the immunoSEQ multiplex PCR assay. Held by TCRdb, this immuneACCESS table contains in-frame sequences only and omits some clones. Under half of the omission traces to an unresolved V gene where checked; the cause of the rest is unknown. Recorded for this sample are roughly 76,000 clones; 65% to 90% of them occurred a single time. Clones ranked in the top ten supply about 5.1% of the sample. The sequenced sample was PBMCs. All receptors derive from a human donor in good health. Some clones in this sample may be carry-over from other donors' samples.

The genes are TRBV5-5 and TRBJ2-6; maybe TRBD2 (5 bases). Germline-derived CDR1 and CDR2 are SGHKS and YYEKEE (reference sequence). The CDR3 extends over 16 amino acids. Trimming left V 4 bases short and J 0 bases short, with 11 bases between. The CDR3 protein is CASSRGLNSGANVLTF. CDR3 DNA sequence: TGTGCCAGCAGCAGAGGACTGAACTCTGGGGCCAACGTCCTGACTTTC.

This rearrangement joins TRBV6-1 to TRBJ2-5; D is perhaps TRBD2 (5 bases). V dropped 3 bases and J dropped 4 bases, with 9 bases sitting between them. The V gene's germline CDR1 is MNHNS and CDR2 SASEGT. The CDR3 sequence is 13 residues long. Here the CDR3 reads CASSDAGVETQYF. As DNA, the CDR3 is TGTGCCAGCAGTGACGCCGGGGTAGAGACCCAGTACTTC.

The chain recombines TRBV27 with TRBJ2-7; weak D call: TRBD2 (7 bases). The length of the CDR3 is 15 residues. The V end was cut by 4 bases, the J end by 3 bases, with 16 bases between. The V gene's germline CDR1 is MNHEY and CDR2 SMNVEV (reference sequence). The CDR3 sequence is CASSSGGGGLYEQYF. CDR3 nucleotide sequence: TGTGCCAGCAGTTCCGGGGGCGGGGGTCTCTACGAGCAGTACTTC.

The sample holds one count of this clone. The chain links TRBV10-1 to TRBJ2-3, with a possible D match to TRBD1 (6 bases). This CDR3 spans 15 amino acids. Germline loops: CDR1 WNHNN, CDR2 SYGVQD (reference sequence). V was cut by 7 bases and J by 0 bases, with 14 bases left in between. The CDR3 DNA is TGCGCCAGCAAACAGAGACAGGAAAGCACAGATACGCAGTATTTT. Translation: CASKQRQESTDTQYF.

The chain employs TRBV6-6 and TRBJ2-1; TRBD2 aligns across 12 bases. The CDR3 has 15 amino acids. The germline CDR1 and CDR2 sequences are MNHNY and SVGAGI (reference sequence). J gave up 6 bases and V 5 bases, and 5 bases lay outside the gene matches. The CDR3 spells CASSPRLAGVNEQFF. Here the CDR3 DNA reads TGTGCCAGCAGTCCAAGACTAGCGGGGGTCAATGAGCAGTTCTTC.

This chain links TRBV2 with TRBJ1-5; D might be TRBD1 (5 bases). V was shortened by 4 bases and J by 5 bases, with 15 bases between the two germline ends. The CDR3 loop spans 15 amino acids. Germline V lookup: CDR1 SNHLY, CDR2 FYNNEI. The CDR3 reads CASSGTKAQDQPQHF. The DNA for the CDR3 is TGTGCCAGCAGTGGGACCAAAGCACAGGATCAGCCCCAGCATTTT. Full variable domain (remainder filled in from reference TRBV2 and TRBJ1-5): EPEVTQTPSHQVTQMGQEVILRCVPISNHLYFYWYRQILGQKVEFLVSFYNNEISEKSEIFDDQFSVERPDGSNFTLKIRSTKLEDSAMYFCASSGTKAQDQPQHFGDGTRLSIL.

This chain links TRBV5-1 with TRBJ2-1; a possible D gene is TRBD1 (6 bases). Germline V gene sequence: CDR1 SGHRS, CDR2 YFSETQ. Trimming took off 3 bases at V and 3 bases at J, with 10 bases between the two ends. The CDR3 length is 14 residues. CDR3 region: CASSSTTGYNEQFF. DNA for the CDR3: TGCGCCAGCAGCTCGACGACAGGCTACAATGAGCAGTTCTTC.

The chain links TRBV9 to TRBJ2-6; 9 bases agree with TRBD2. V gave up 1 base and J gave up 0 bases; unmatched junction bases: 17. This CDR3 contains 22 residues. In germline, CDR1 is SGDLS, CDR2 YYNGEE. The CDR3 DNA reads TGTGCCAGCAGCGTAAATCCCACTCTAGCGGGGCTTCAAGTCTCTGGGGCCAACGTCCTGACTTTC. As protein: CASSVNPTLAGLQVSGANVLTF.

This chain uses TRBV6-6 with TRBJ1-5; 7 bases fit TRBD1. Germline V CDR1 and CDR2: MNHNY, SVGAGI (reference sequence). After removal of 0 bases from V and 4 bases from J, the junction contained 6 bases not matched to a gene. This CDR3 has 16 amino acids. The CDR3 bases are TGTGCCAGCAGTTACTCAAAGGGGGCGAAAAATCAGCCCCAGCATTTT. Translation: CASSYSKGAKNQPQHF.

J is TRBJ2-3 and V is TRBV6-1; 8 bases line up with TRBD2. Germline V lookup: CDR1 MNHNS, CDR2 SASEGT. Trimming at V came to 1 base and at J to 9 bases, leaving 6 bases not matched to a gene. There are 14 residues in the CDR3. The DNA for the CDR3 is TGTGCCAGCAGTGAAGGGCTAGCGGGCCGCACGCAGTATTTT. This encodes CASSEGLAGRTQYF.

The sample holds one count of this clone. CDR3 protein: CAWGRQDTYEQYF. In nucleotides, the CDR3 is TGTGCCTGGGGGCGACAGGACACCTACGAGCAGTACTTC. This chain joins TRBV30 and TRBJ2-7; D may be TRBD1 (6 bases). This CDR3 is 13 amino acids long. The V gene's germline CDR1 is GTSNPN and CDR2 SVGIG (reference sequence). V lost 5 bases, J lost 2 bases, and 13 bases lay in between.

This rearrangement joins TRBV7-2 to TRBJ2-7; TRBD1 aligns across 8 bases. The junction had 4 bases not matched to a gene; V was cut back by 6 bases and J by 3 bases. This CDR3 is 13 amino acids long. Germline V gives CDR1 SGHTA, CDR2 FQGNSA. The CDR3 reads CASSSQGVYEQYF. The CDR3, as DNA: TGTGCCAGCAGTTCACAGGGGGTCTACGAGCAGTACTTC.

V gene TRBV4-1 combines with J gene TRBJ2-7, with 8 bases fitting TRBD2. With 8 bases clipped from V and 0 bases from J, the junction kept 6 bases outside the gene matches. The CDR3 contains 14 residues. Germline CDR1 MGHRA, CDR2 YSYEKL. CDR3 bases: TGCGCCAGCGGTCGGGGGGGGAGCTCCTACGAGCAGTACTTC. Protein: CASGRGGSSYEQYF.

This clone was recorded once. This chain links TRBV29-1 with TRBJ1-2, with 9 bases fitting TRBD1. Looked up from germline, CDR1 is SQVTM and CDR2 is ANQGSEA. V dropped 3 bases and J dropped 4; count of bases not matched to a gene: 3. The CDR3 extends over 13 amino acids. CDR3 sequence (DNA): TGCAGCGTTGAGGACAGGGGAAGCTATGGCTACACCTTC. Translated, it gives CSVEDRGSYGYTF.

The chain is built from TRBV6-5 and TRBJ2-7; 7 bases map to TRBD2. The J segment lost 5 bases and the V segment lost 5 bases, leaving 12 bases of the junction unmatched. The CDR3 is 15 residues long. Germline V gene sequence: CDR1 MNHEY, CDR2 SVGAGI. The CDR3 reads CASSASPGGRDEQYF. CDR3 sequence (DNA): TGTGCCAGCAGTGCTAGCCCGGGAGGAAGAGACGAGCAGTACTTC.

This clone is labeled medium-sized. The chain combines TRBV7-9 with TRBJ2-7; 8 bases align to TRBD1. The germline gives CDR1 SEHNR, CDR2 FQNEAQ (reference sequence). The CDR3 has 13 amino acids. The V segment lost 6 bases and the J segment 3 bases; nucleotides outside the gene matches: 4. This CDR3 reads CASSLQGDYEQYF. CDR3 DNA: TGTGCCAGCAGTCTACAGGGGGACTACGAGCAGTACTTC.

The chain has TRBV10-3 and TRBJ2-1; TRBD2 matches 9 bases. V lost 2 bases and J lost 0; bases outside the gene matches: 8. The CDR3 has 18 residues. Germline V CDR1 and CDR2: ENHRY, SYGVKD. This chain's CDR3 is CAISEPSGGRGSYNEQFF. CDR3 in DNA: TGTGCCATCAGTGAGCCGAGTGGCGGGAGGGGCTCCTACAATGAGCAGTTCTTC.

Here the CDR3 DNA reads TGTGCCAGCTCACCCACTCTAGCGGGAGCTGGGGCCAACGTCCTGACTTTC. Translated: CASSPTLAGAGANVLTF. V usage is TRBV18 and J usage is TRBJ2-6; 10 bases fit TRBD2. Looked up from germline, CDR1 is KGHSH and CDR2 is LQKENI. Trimming cost V 3 bases and J 2 bases; bases outside gene matches: 4. CDR3 size: 17 residues.

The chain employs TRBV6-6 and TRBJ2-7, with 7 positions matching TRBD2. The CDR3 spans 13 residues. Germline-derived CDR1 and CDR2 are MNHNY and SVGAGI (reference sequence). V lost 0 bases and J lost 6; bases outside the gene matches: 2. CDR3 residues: CASSYSSGGEQYF. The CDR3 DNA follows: TGTGCCAGCAGTTACTCGTCGGGAGGCGAGCAGTACTTC.

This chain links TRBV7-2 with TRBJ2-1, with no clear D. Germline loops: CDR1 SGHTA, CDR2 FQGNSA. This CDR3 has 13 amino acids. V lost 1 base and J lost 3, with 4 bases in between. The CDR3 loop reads CASSLGLYNEQFF. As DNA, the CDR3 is TGTGCCAGCAGCTTAGGGCTCTACAATGAGCAGTTCTTC.

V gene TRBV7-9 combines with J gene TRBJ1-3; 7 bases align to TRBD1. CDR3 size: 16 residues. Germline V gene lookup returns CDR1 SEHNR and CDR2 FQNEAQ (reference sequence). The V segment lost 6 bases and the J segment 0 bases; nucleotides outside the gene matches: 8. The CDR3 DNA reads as TGTGCCAGCAGTGCTCTGACAGGGTTCTCTGGAAACACCATATATTTT. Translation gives CASSALTGFSGNTIYF.

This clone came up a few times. CDR3 nucleotide sequence: TGTGCCAGCAGCCTATACCGGGACAGGGCCGAGAACACTGAAGCTTTCTTT. Amino acids: CASSLYRDRAENTEAFF. V is TRBV5-4 and J is TRBJ1-1, with 9 bases that match TRBD1. The germline CDR1 and CDR2 sequences are SGHNT and YYREEE (reference sequence). There are 17 residues in the CDR3. After removal of 4 bases from V and 1 base from J, the junction contained 11 bases not matched to a gene.

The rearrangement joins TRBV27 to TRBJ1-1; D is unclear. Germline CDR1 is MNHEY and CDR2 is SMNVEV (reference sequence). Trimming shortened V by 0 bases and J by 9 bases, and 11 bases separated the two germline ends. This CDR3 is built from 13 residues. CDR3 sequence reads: CASSLSRQTQAFF. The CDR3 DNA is TGTGCCAGCAGTTTATCGCGGCAGACCCAAGCTTTCTTT.

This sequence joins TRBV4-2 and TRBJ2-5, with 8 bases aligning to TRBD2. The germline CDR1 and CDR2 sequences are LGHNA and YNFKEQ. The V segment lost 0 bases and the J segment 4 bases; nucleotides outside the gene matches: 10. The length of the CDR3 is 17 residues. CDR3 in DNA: TGTGCCAGCAGCCAAGATACGTTCGGGGGGGGCCGAGAGACCCAGTACTTC. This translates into CASSQDTFGGGRETQYF.

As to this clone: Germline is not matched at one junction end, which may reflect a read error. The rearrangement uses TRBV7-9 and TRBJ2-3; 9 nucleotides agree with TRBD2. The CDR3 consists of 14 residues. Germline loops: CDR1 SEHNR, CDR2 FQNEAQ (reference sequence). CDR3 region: CASTLAGVGDTQYF. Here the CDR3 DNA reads TGTGCCAGCACCTTAGCGGGAGTTGGAGATACGCAGTATTTT.

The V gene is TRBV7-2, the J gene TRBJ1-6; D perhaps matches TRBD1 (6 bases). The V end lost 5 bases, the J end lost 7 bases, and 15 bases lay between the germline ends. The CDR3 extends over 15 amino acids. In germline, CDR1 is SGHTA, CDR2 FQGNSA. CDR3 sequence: CASSTTGLGNSPLHF. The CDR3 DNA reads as TGTGCCAGCAGCACAACAGGGTTGGGCAATTCACCCCTCCACTTT.

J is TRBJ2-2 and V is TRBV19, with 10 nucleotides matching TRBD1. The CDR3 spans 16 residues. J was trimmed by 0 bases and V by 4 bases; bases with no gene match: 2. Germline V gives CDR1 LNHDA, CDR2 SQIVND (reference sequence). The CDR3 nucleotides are TGTGCCAGTAGTACTGGACAGGGGGCGAACACCGGGGAGCTGTTTTTT. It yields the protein CASSTGQGANTGELFF. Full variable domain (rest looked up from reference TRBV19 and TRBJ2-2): DGGITQSPKYLFRKEGQNVTLSCEQNLNHDAMYWYRQDPGQGLRLIYYSQIVNDFQKGDIAEGYSVSREKKESFPLTVTSAQKNPTAFYLCASSTGQGANTGELFFGEGSRLTVL.

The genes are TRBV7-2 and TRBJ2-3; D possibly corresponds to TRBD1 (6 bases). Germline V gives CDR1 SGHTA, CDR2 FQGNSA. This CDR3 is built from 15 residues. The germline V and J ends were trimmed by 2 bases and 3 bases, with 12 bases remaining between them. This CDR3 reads CASSLNDRFTDTQYF. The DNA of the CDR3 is TGTGCCAGCAGCTTAAACGACAGGTTTACAGATACGCAGTATTTT.